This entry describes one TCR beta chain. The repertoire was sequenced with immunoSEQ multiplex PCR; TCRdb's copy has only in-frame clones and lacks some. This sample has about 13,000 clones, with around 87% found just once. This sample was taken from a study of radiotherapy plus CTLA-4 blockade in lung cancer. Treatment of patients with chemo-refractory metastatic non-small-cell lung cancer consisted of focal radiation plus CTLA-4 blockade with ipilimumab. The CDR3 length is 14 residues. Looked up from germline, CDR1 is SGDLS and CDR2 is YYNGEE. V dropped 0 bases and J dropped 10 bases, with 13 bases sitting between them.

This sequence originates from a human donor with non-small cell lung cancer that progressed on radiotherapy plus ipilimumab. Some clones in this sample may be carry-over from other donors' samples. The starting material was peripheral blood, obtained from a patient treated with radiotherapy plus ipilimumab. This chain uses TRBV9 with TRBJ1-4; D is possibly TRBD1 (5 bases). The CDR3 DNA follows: TGTGCCAGCAGCGTAGGGCAGGGATGGGGAAAACTGTTTTTT. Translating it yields CASSVGQGWGKLFF.